Following are 6 T cell receptor beta chains from one sample sequenced in a study of blood T cell repertoires in COVID-19. TCRdb's copy holds only in-frame clones and misses some; the assay was immunoSEQ multiplex PCR. The sample shows around 46,000 clones, around 86% of them seen only once. The sample consisted of peripheral blood. The receptors stem from a man between 40 and 49 years old with active COVID-19.

This clone has just one count. This rearrangement joins TRBV2 to TRBJ2-3; 11 nucleotides align to TRBD2. The junction had 9 bases not matched to a gene; V was cut back by 6 bases and J by 7 bases. Germline V gene lookup returns CDR1 SNHLY and CDR2 FYNNEI. This CDR3 region has 15 residues. CDR3 DNA sequence: TGTGCCAGCAGGGGGACTAGCGGAGGGGGAAATACGCAGTATTTT. Translation: CASRGTSGGGNTQYF.

This clone was detected only once. The chain employs TRBV7-2 and TRBJ1-6; 8 bases are shared with TRBD1. Germline lookup yields CDR1 SGHTA and CDR2 FQGNSA. Trimming took 6 bases from V and 8 from J; bases not matched to a gene: 3. The CDR3 has 13 residues. The CDR3 is CASSYRGDSPLHF. The CDR3 DNA follows: TGTGCCAGCAGTTACAGGGGGGATTCACCCCTCCACTTT.

The chain couples TRBV19 to TRBJ2-7; D is perhaps TRBD2 (6 bases). Germline CDR1 LNHDA, CDR2 SQIVND (reference sequence). CDR3 length: 14 amino acids. Trimming took off 5 bases at V and 3 bases at J, with 14 bases between the two ends. The CDR3 DNA reads as TGTGCCAGTAGTGACGGACGGGGGAACTACGAGCAGTACTTC. Translating gives CASSDGRGNYEQYF.

V usage is TRBV3-1 (or the pseudogene TRBV3-2) and J usage is TRBJ1-5, with D possibly TRBD1 on 5 matching bases. The germline V gene encodes CDR1 LGHDT and CDR2 YNNKEL (reference sequence). The CDR3 totals 16 residues. V was clipped by 1 base and J by 3 bases, with 13 bases between them. DNA of the CDR3: TGTGCCAGCAGCCAAGCAGGGCAGGGCTACAATCAGCCCCAGCATTTT. Translated, it gives CASSQAGQGYNQPQHF.

The chain combines TRBV5-1 with TRBJ1-4; no definite D call. V was trimmed by 0 bases and J by 3 bases, leaving 6 bases between them. CDR3 length: 14 residues. CDR1 is SGHRS and CDR2 is YFSETQ in the germline V gene. CDR3 coding DNA: TGCGCCAGCAGCTTGGGACAAGCTAATGAAAAACTGTTTTTT. Amino acid sequence: CASSLGQANEKLFF.

The chain recombines TRBV5-1 with TRBJ1-1; D ambiguous. The germline CDR1 and CDR2 sequences are SGHRS and YFSETQ. V was clipped by 0 bases and J by 4 bases, with 13 bases between them. CDR3 size: 15 residues. In nucleotides, the CDR3 is TGCGCCAGCAGCTTGGGGTCCATTGGCGGCACTGAAGCTTTCTTT. Residues: CASSLGSIGGTEAFF.